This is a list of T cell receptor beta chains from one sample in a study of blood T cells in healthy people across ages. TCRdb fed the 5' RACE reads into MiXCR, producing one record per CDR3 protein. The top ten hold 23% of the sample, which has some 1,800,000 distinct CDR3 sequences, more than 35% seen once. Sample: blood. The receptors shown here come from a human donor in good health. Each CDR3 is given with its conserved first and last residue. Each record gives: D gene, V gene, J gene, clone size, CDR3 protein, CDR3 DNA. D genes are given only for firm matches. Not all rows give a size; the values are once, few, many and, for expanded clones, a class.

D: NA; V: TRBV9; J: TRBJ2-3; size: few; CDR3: CASEGVSTDTQYF; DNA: TGTGCCAGCGAGGGAGTTAGCACAGATACGCAGTATTTT
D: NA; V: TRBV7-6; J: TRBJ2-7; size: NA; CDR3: CASSSLGGTISYEQYF; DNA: TGTGCCAGCAGCTCTTTAGGGGGGACCATCTCCTACGAGCAGTACTTC
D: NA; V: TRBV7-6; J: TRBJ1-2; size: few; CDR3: CASSSPKTGFGYTF; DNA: TGTGCCAGCAGCTCTCCAAAGACAGGCTTCGGCTACACCTTC
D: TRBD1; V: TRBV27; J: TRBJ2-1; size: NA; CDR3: CASSPPTGGPLGNEQFF; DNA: TGTGCCAGCAGTCCGCCTACAGGGGGCCCCCTTGGCAATGAGCAGTTCTTC
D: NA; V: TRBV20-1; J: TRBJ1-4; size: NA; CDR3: CSARPGSPTNEKLFF; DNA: TGCAGTGCTAGACCCGGGAGTCCAACTAATGAAAAACTGTTTTTT
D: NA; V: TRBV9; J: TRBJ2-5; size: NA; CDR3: CASSVGVEPNQETQYF; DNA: TGTGCCAGCAGCGTAGGAGTGGAACCTAACCAAGAGACCCAGTACTTC
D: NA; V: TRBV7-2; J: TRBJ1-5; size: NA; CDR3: CASSIVGHNNQPQHF; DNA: TGTGCCAGCAGTATAGTGGGACATAATAATCAGCCCCAGCATTTT
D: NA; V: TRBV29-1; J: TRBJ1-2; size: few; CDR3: CGVETGNYGYTF; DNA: TGCGGCGTTGAAACAGGGAACTATGGCTACACCTTC
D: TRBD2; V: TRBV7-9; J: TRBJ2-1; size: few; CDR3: CASSLYGGEYNEQFF; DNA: TGTGCCAGCAGCTTATATGGGGGGGAATACAATGAGCAGTTCTTC
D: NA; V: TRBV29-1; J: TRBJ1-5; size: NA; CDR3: CSSSSGYSQPQHF; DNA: TGCAGCTCTTCCTCAGGGTATAGTCAGCCCCAGCATTTT
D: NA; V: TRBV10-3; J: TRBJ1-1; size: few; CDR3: CAISDRANTEAFF; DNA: TGTGCCATCAGTGATAGGGCGAACACTGAAGCTTTCTTT
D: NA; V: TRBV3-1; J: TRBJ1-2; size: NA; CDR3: CASSPLEGTSGYGYTF; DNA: TGTGCCAGCAGCCCTCTCGAGGGGACAAGTGGCTATGGCTACACCTTC
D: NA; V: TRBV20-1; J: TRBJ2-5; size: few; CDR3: CSASVEGVPTETQYF; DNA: TGCAGTGCTAGCGTTGAGGGGGTGCCAACAGAGACCCAGTACTTC
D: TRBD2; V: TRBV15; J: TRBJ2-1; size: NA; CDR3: CATSNPGLGNEQFF; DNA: TGTGCCACCAGCAACCCGGGACTAGGGAATGAGCAGTTCTTC
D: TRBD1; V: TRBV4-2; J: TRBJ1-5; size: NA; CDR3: CASSQVPDRGYSNQPQHF; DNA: TGTGCCAGCAGCCAAGTCCCTGACAGGGGCTATAGCAATCAGCCCCAGCATTTT
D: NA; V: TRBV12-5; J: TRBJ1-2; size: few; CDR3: CASGPWGYGYTF; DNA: TGTGCTAGTGGTCCCTGGGGCTATGGCTACACCTTC
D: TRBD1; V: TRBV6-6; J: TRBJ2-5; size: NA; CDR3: CASSLPGQQEKETQYF; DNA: TGTGCCAGCAGTTTACCGGGACAGCAAGAAAAAGAGACCCAGTACTTC
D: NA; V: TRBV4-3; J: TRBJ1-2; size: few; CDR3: CASSQVSGAYGYTF; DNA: TGCGCCAGCAGCCAAGTCTCAGGGGCCTATGGCTACACCTTC
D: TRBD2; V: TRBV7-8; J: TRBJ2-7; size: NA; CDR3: CASSFSAAGRASYEQYF; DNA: TGTGCCAGCAGCTTTAGTGCAGCAGGGAGGGCCTCCTACGAGCAGTACTTC
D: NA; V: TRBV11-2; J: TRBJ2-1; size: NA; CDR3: CASRPNSLSSYNEQFF; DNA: TGTGCCAGCAGACCGAATAGCTTAAGCTCCTACAATGAGCAGTTCTTC
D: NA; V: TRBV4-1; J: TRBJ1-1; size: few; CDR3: CASSPTGYRAFF; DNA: TGCGCCAGCAGCCCGACGGGCTACCGAGCTTTCTTT
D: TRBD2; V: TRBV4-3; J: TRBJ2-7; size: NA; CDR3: CASSQDRAGAYEQYF; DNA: TGCGCCAGCAGCCAAGATCGAGCGGGGGCCTACGAGCAGTACTTC
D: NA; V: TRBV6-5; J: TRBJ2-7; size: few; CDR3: CASQGEATYEQYF; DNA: TGTGCCAGCCAGGGTGAGGCTACCTACGAGCAGTACTTC
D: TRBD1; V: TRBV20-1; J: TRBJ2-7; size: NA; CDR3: CSARVVSGWTGGPYEQYF; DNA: TGCAGTGCTAGAGTGGTCTCAGGGTGGACAGGGGGTCCCTACGAGCAGTACTTC
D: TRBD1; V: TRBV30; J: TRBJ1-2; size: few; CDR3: CAWSVGTGNGYTF; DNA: TGTGCCTGGAGTGTTGGGACAGGGAATGGCTACACCTTC
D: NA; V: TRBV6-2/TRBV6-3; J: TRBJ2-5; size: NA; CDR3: CASRRVPGASYEQYF; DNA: TGTGCCAGCAGACGGGTTCCGGGGGCTTCCTACGAACAGTACTTC
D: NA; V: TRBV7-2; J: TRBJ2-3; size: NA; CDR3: CASSNGGTADAQYF; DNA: TGTGCCAGCAGCAATGGGGGGACAGCAGATGCGCAGTATTTT
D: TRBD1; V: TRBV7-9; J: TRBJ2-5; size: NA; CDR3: CASSGSRDRDQETQYF; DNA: TGTGCCAGCAGCGGAAGCCGGGACAGGGATCAAGAGACCCAGTACTTC
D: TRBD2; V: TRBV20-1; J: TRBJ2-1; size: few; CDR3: CSASHWLAGGLTGNNEQFF; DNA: TGCAGTGCTAGTCATTGGCTAGCGGGGGGCCTGACCGGCAACAATGAGCAGTTCTTC
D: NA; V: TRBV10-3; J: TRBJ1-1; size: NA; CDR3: CAISRLDTEAFF; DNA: TGTGCCATCAGCCGGCTCGACACTGAAGCTTTCTTT
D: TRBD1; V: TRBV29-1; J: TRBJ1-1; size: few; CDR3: CSVRSHLQGERAEAFF; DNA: TGCAGCGTCCGATCTCATTTACAGGGGGAAAGGGCTGAAGCTTTCTTT
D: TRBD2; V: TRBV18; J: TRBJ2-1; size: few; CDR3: CASSLWGRDNEQFF; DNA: TGTGCCAGCTCACTTTGGGGGAGGGACAATGAGCAGTTCTTC
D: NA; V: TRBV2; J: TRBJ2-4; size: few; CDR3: CASSEYGRVKQYF; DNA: TGTGCCAGCAGTGAATATGGCAGGGTAAAGCAGTACTTC